This T cell receptor beta chain is drawn from a study of OX40 agonist ivuxolimab in advanced cancers. Sampled blood was obtained at baseline, cycle 4 day 1, and cycle 7 day 1. Unmatched junction bases numbered 20, after V lost 2 bases and J lost 1 base. The length of the CDR3 is 22 residues. Germline V lookup: CDR1 SGHVS, CDR2 FQNEAQ. Only in-frame clones appear in the TCRdb table, and some are missing; sequencing was by immunoSEQ multiplex PCR. The data contain almost 90,000 clones, roughly 88% of them singletons. The chain is built from TRBV7-8 and TRBJ2-2; 9 bases are a match to TRBD2. This material consisted of CD4+ or CD8+ T cells sorted from blood, taken in a trial of the OX40 agonist ivuxolimab. The clonotype was recovered from an adult with an advanced solid tumor such as melanoma, head and neck, liver or kidney cancer. For the CDR3, the DNA is TGTGCCAGCAGCTTACCTAATTCTGTGGGGCTAGCGGGGTACCTGAACACCGGGGAGCTGTTTTTT. Translating gives CASSLPNSVGLAGYLNTGELFF.